This is a list of T cell receptor beta chains from one sample in a study of cytomegalovirus exposure and HLA in healthy donors. TCRdb's copy holds only in-frame clones and misses some; the assay was immunoSEQ multiplex PCR. The data show fewer than 70,000 clones, approximately 70% seen once. Sequencing was done on a sample of PBMCs. The origin of the receptors is a male donor in good health and CMV-seropositive. Each CDR3 is given with its conserved first and last residue. The D gene is left open where the match is weak. Clone size is not always given. Where it is, it says once, few, many or a class for expanded clones.

D gene: TRBD1; V gene: TRBV5-6; J gene: TRBJ1-5; clone size: NA; CDR3 protein: CASSRQGARAPSKPQHF; CDR3 DNA: TGTGCCAGCAGCCGACAGGGGGCTCGGGCCCCTAGTAAGCCCCAGCATTTT
D gene: TRBD1; V gene: TRBV5-4; J gene: TRBJ2-7; clone size: NA; CDR3 protein: CASSARQGVYEQYF; CDR3 DNA: TGTGCCAGCAGCGCTAGACAGGGGGTCTACGAGCAGTACTTC
D gene: NA; V gene: TRBV7-2; J gene: TRBJ2-5; clone size: NA; CDR3 protein: CATQGWGHQETQYF; CDR3 DNA: TGTGCCACCCAAGGGTGGGGCCACCAAGAGACCCAGTACTTC
D gene: NA; V gene: TRBV27; J gene: TRBJ1-5; clone size: NA; CDR3 protein: CASSSAGGNQPQHF; CDR3 DNA: TGTGCCAGCAGTTCCGCGGGGGGAAATCAGCCCCAGCATTTT
D gene: NA; V gene: TRBV10-3; J gene: TRBJ2-7; clone size: few; CDR3 protein: CAISVTGRTYEQYF; CDR3 DNA: TGTGCCATCAGTGTGACAGGGAGGACCTACGAGCAGTACTTC
D gene: NA; V gene: TRBV28; J gene: TRBJ1-2; clone size: NA; CDR3 protein: CASSSTGQSQGGYTF; CDR3 DNA: TGTGCCAGCAGTTCCACCGGACAGTCCCAAGGGGGCTACACCTTC
D gene: NA; V gene: TRBV5-1; J gene: TRBJ2-5; clone size: few; CDR3 protein: CASSYQLEETQYF; CDR3 DNA: TGCGCCAGCAGCTACCAACTAGAAGAGACCCAGTACTTC
D gene: NA; V gene: TRBV2; J gene: TRBJ1-2; clone size: NA; CDR3 protein: CASIPIGVPGGYTF; CDR3 DNA: TGTGCCAGCATCCCTATCGGGGTTCCGGGCGGCTACACCTTC
D gene: TRBD2; V gene: TRBV18; J gene: TRBJ2-7; clone size: NA; CDR3 protein: CASSPPAGGGYEQYF; CDR3 DNA: TGTGCCAGCTCACCACCGGCGGGCGGGGGCTACGAGCAGTACTTC
D gene: NA; V gene: TRBV27; J gene: TRBJ1-1; clone size: few; CDR3 protein: CASSFSGNTEAFF; CDR3 DNA: TGTGCCAGCAGTTTTTCAGGGAACACTGAAGCTTTCTTT
D gene: NA; V gene: TRBV11-2; J gene: TRBJ1-2; clone size: NA; CDR3 protein: CASSAGGIRGYTF; CDR3 DNA: TGTGCCAGCAGCGCCGGAGGGATCCGCGGCTACACCTTC
D gene: NA; V gene: TRBV11-3; J gene: TRBJ2-1; clone size: NA; CDR3 protein: CASSLVGGEGNEQFF; CDR3 DNA: TGTGCCAGCAGCTTAGTAGGGGGAGAGGGCAATGAGCAGTTCTTC
D gene: NA; V gene: TRBV27; J gene: TRBJ2-3; clone size: NA; CDR3 protein: CASSLRGQSTDTQYF; CDR3 DNA: TGTGCCAGCAGTTTAAGGGGACAAAGCACAGATACGCAGTATTTT
D gene: NA; V gene: TRBV7-3; J gene: TRBJ2-2; clone size: NA; CDR3 protein: CASSRLSGNTGELFF; CDR3 DNA: TGTGCCAGCAGCCGATTGAGCGGTAACACCGGGGAGCTGTTTTTT
D gene: NA; V gene: TRBV7-9; J gene: TRBJ1-1; clone size: NA; CDR3 protein: CSSSPGGFEAFF; CDR3 DNA: TGTTCCAGCAGCCCAGGAGGGTTTGAAGCTTTCTTT
D gene: NA; V gene: TRBV2; J gene: TRBJ2-7; clone size: NA; CDR3 protein: CASSLEVGTSYEQYF; CDR3 DNA: TGTGCCAGCAGTCTCGAGGTAGGCACATCCTACGAGCAGTACTTC
D gene: TRBD1; V gene: TRBV27; J gene: TRBJ1-2; clone size: NA; CDR3 protein: CASGQGGWGTF; CDR3 DNA: TGTGCCAGCGGTCAGGGGGGATGGGGCACCTTC
D gene: TRBD1; V gene: TRBV7-9; J gene: TRBJ2-6; clone size: NA; CDR3 protein: CSSSTRQGIGANVLTF; CDR3 DNA: TGTTCCAGCAGCACCAGACAGGGGATTGGGGCCAACGTCCTGACTTTC
D gene: NA; V gene: TRBV6-5; J gene: TRBJ1-1; clone size: NA; CDR3 protein: CASSYSIARLNTEAFF; CDR3 DNA: TGTGCCAGCAGTTACTCAATCGCCAGATTGAACACTGAAGCTTTCTTT
D gene: TRBD1; V gene: TRBV2; J gene: TRBJ1-1; clone size: NA; CDR3 protein: CASGGQVNTEAFF; CDR3 DNA: TGTGCCAGCGGCGGACAGGTGAACACTGAAGCTTTCTTT
D gene: NA; V gene: TRBV5-6; J gene: TRBJ1-6; clone size: NA; CDR3 protein: CASRGQGNSPLHF; CDR3 DNA: TGTGCCAGCAGAGGGCAGGGAAATTCACCCCTCCACTTT
D gene: TRBD1; V gene: TRBV6-1; J gene: TRBJ1-6; clone size: NA; CDR3 protein: CASTSVTGGHSPLHF; CDR3 DNA: TGTGCCAGCACCTCTGTGACAGGGGGCCATTCACCCCTCCACTTT
D gene: TRBD2; V gene: TRBV4-3; J gene: TRBJ2-1; clone size: NA; CDR3 protein: CASSQDSHPSGVSYNEQFF; CDR3 DNA: TGCGCCAGCAGCCAAGACTCCCACCCTAGCGGGGTATCCTACAATGAGCAGTTCTTC
D gene: NA; V gene: TRBV7-2; J gene: TRBJ1-1; clone size: NA; CDR3 protein: CASRTGFEAFF; CDR3 DNA: TGTGCCAGCAGAACAGGGTTTGAAGCTTTCTTT
D gene: TRBD2; V gene: TRBV19; J gene: TRBJ2-2; clone size: NA; CDR3 protein: CASKPAGGITGELFF; CDR3 DNA: TGTGCCAGTAAACCAGCGGGGGGGATCACCGGGGAGCTGTTTTTT
D gene: TRBD2; V gene: TRBV7-7; J gene: TRBJ2-1; clone size: NA; CDR3 protein: CASSIGTSGYNEQFF; CDR3 DNA: TGTGCCAGCAGCATCGGGACTAGCGGGTACAATGAGCAGTTCTTC
D gene: TRBD2; V gene: TRBV7-2; J gene: TRBJ2-1; clone size: NA; CDR3 protein: CASSRTSGSYNEQFF; CDR3 DNA: TGTGCCAGCAGCCGAACTAGCGGTTCCTACAATGAGCAGTTCTTC
D gene: NA; V gene: TRBV11-1; J gene: TRBJ2-7; clone size: NA; CDR3 protein: CASSVGTRSYEQYF; CDR3 DNA: TGTGCCAGCAGCGTCGGGACACGCTCCTACGAGCAGTACTTC
D gene: NA; V gene: TRBV29-1; J gene: TRBJ1-2; clone size: NA; CDR3 protein: CSVEESGTGYGYTF; CDR3 DNA: TGCAGCGTTGAAGAATCGGGAACGGGCTATGGCTACACCTTC
D gene: NA; V gene: TRBV7-9; J gene: TRBJ1-1; clone size: few; CDR3 protein: CASGNTEAFF; CDR3 DNA: TGTGCCAGCGGCAACACTGAAGCTTTCTTT
D gene: NA; V gene: TRBV7-2; J gene: TRBJ1-2; clone size: NA; CDR3 protein: CASSLLAGPSGYTF; CDR3 DNA: TGTGCCAGCAGCTTATTGGCAGGGCCCTCAGGCTACACCTTC
D gene: NA; V gene: TRBV7-2; J gene: TRBJ2-7; clone size: few; CDR3 protein: CASSLNGQGSYEQYF; CDR3 DNA: TGTGCCAGCAGCTTAAATGGGCAGGGTAGCTACGAGCAGTACTTC
D gene: NA; V gene: TRBV10-2; J gene: TRBJ1-6; clone size: NA; CDR3 protein: CASSLQGGIFSPLHF; CDR3 DNA: TGCGCCAGCAGTTTACAGGGAGGGATTTTTTCACCCCTCCACTTT
D gene: NA; V gene: TRBV29-1; J gene: TRBJ1-2; clone size: NA; CDR3 protein: CSSAGVYGYTF; CDR3 DNA: TGCAGCTCTGCAGGGGTCTATGGCTACACCTTC
D gene: NA; V gene: TRBV28; J gene: TRBJ2-5; clone size: NA; CDR3 protein: CASSFTDRLRETQYF; CDR3 DNA: TGTGCCAGCAGTTTCACCGACAGATTGAGAGAGACCCAGTACTTC
D gene: TRBD1; V gene: TRBV5-1; J gene: TRBJ1-5; clone size: once; CDR3 protein: CASSRDSGQPQHF; CDR3 DNA: TGCGCCAGCAGCCGGGACAGCGGACAGCCCCAGCATTTT